This TCR beta chain was obtained from a study of CD8+CD57+ T cells in acquired aplastic anemia. Overall study context: DNA per sorted CD4+ or CD8+ sample ranged about 0.18 to 30 ug, averaging approximately 3.3 ug. Study observations and caveats: The study identified around 28 CD8+ CDR3 sequences shared by patients and controls.

The CDR3 runs 14 residues. Looked up from germline, CDR1 is SEHNR and CDR2 is FQNEAQ (reference sequence). As to this clonotype: Its antigen is unidentified. Its ends do not fully match the called genes, so a read error is possible.

TCR beta VDJ and CDR3 were profiled, and genomic DNA was the template. One entry per CDR3 protein, called by TCRdb with MiXCR from the reads. The sample has just over 400,000 distinct CDR3 sequences; 55% to 75% are singletons. The sequenced sample consisted of sorted CD4+, CD8+, or CD8+CD57+ T cells (not recorded which) from PBMCs. The sequence derives from a human donor in good health, serving as a control. The J gene is TRBJ2-3, the V gene TRBV7-9; tentatively, D is TRBD1 (6 bases). The CDR3 DNA sequence: TGCGCCAGCAACTTGGCCGGGCGGACAGACTCGCACTATTTT. As protein: CASNLAGRTDSHYF.